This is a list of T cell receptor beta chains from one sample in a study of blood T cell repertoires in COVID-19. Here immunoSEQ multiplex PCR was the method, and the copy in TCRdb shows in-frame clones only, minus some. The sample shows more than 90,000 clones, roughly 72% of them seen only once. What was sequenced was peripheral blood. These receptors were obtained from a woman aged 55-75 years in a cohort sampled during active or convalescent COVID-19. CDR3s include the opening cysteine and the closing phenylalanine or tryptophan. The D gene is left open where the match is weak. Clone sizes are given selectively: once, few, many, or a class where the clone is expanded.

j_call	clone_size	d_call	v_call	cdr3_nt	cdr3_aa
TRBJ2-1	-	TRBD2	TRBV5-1	TGCGCCAGCAGCAGGGGACTAGCGGACTACAATGAGCAGTTCTTC	CASSRGLADYNEQFF
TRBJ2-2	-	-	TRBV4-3	TGCGCCAGCAGCCAAGTACCCCTTTTCCAGTCCACGAACACCGGGGAGCTGTTTTTT	CASSQVPLFQSTNTGELFF
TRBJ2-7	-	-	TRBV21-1	TGTGCCAGCAGCAAAGAGGGGGGACTAGCGGGGACCTCCTACGAGCAGTACTTC	CASSKEGGLAGTSYEQYF
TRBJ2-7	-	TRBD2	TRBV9	TGTGCCAGCAGCGTAGGGGGCGGGGGAACGTACGAGCAGTACTTC	CASSVGGGGTYEQYF
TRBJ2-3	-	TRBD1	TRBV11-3	TGTGCCAGCAGCTCACAGGGGGCAGGAACAGATACGCAGTATTTT	CASSSQGAGTDTQYF
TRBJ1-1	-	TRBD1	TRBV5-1	TGCGCCAGCAGTCGAGGACAGGGAGTAACTGAAGCTTTCTTT	CASSRGQGVTEAFF
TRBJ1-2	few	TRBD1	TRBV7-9	TGTGCCAGCAGCCCCCGGGACAGGGGGAACGGCTACACCTTC	CASSPRDRGNGYTF
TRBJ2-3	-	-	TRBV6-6	TGTGCCAGCAGTTACGTTACAGGGAATACGCAGTATTTT	CASSYVTGNTQYF
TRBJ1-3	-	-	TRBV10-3	TGTGCCATCAGTGATGTGGGGCCCTCTGGAAACACCATATATTTT	CAISDVGPSGNTIYF
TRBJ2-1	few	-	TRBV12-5	TGTGCTAGTGGTTTGGGCGGGATCTCCTACAATGAGCAGTTCTTC	CASGLGGISYNEQFF
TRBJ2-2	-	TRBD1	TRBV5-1	TGCGCCAGCAGCTTGGCCCGGACAGGGGCGGCCACCGGGGAGCTGTTTTTT	CASSLARTGAATGELFF
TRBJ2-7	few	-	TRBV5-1	TGCGCCAGCAGCTACGGGGCGGGGTTATCGTGGTTCGACGAGCAGTACTTC	CASSYGAGLSWFDEQYF
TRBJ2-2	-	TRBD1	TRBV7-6	TGTGCCAGCAGTAGACAGGGGGAGTACGCCGGGGAGCTGTTTTTT	CASSRQGEYAGELFF
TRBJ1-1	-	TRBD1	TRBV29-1	TGCAGCGGACGGGGACAGGGGAACACTGAAGCTTTCTTT	CSGRGQGNTEAFF
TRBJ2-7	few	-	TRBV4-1	TGCGCCAGCAGCCAAGATCGACTGGGAGTGAGCTCCTACGAGCAGTACTTC	CASSQDRLGVSSYEQYF
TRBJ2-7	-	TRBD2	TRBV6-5	TGTGCCAGCAGTAGGACTAGCGGGGTTGGCGAGCAGTACTTC	CASSRTSGVGEQYF
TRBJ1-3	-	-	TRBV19	TGTGCCAGTAGTATTGGGCCGAACTCTGGAAACACCATATATTTT	CASSIGPNSGNTIYF
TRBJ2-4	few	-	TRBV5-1	TGCGCCAGCAGCCTGGAGAGAGCCAAAAACATTCAGTACTTC	CASSLERAKNIQYF
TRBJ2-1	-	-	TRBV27	TGTGCCAGCAGTTTATCCAGGGGCCCTTACAATGAGCAGTTCTTC	CASSLSRGPYNEQFF
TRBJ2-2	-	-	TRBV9	TGTGCCAGCACCCCCGGGGGTACAACGAACACCGGGGAGCTGTTTTTT	CASTPGGTTNTGELFF
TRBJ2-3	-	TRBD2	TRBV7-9	TGTGCCAGCAGCTTTCGGACTAGCGGGACTAGCACAGATACGCAGTATTTT	CASSFRTSGTSTDTQYF
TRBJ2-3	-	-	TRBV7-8	TGTGCCAGCAGCCTCACACTAGTTCCAGATACGCAGTATTTT	CASSLTLVPDTQYF
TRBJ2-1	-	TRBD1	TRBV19	TGTGCCAGTAGTACCTTGACAGGGACGGGCCGTGAGCAGTTCTTC	CASSTLTGTGREQFF
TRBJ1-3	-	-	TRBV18	TGTGCCAGCTCACCAGGGACACCACCTCGAAACACCATATATTTT	CASSPGTPPRNTIYF
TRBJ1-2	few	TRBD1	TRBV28	TGTGCCAGCAGTATACAACAGGGGATAGGGGGCTACACCTTC	CASSIQQGIGGYTF
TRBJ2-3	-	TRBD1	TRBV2	TGTGCCAGCAGTGGGGCAGGGGGCGCGACAGATACGCAGTATTTT	CASSGAGGATDTQYF
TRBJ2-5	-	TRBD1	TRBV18	TGTGCCAGCTCACTCGGACAGGAGGAGACCCAGTACTTC	CASSLGQEETQYF
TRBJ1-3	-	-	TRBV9	TGTGCCAGCAGCGTCGCGGCAGGGGACTCTGGAAACACCATATATTTT	CASSVAAGDSGNTIYF
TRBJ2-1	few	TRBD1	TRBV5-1	TGCGCCAGCAGCCCATACCTCGACAGGGCCGGTGAGCAGTTCTTC	CASSPYLDRAGEQFF
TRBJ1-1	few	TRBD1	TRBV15	TGTGCCACCAGCAGAGATTTGCACAGGGGAAAAGAAGCTTTCTTT	CATSRDLHRGKEAFF
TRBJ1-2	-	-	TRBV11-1	TGTGCCAGCAGCTCCAAAACGAGAACTAACTATGGCTACACCTTC	CASSSKTRTNYGYTF
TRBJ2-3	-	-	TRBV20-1	TGCAGTGCTAGCGGGGAGTTTGGGCAGTATTTT	CSASGEFGQYF
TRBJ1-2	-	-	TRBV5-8	TGTGCCAGCAGCTTGGGAGGCCCCTATGGCTACACCTTC	CASSLGGPYGYTF
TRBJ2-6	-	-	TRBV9	TGTGCCAGCAGCGTAGTTAGCTCTGGGGCCAACGTCCTGACTTTC	CASSVVSSGANVLTF
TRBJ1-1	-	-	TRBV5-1	TGCGCCAGCAGCTCCATAGGGGGGAACACTGAAGCTTTCTTT	CASSSIGGNTEAFF
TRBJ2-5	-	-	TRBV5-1	TGCGCCAGCAGCCACCGGGAACAACAAGAGACCCAGTACTTC	CASSHREQQETQYF